The 11 T cell receptor beta chains given below trace back to one sample, sequenced in a study of CD8 T cells in ankylosing spondylitis. TCRdb reanalysed the 5' RACE reads using MiXCR and keeps one entry per CDR3 protein. The sample includes under 250,000 distinct CDR3 sequences, 10% to 13% of them seen just once. Sequences were obtained from blood, either unsorted or a sorted T cell fraction (not recorded which). These receptor sequences come from a male donor with ankylosing spondylitis or in good health (not recorded which).

This clonotype was seen ten or more times. The chain links TRBV3-1 to TRBJ2-3; 8 bases match TRBD2. Germline V gene lookup returns CDR1 LGHDT and CDR2 YNNKEL (reference sequence). The CDR3 spans 15 residues. Trimming removed 8 bases from V and 3 bases from J; junction bases left unmatched: 10. The chain's CDR3 is CASQSRGGQTDTQYF. The CDR3 bases are TGTGCCAGCCAATCTCGGGGGGGGCAGACAGATACGCAGTATTTT.

As to this clonotype: With a much larger clone just one base away, this may be a read error. The chain links TRBV10-3 to TRBJ1-1; TRBD1 agrees at 7 bases. J lost 3 bases, V lost 5 bases, and 3 bases had no gene match. The V gene's germline CDR1 is ENHRY and CDR2 SYGVKD. This CDR3 contains 13 residues. CDR3: CAISTTGDTEAFF. The CDR3 bases are TGTGCCATCAGTACAACAGGGGACACTGAAGCTTTCTTT.

The genes are TRBV20-1 and TRBJ1-4; 8 bases align to TRBD1. The CDR3 covers 15 residues. Germline CDR1 reads DFQATT; CDR2 reads SNEGSKA (reference sequence). The CDR3 region has the DNA TGCTTTGCTAGAGATCAACAGGGGGACTGGGAAAAACTGTTTTTT. Protein product: CFARDQQGDWEKLFF.

This clonotype came up many times. The V gene is TRBV30, the J gene TRBJ1-2, with 7 bases lining up with TRBD1. The CDR3 contains 14 residues. With V trimmed by 0 bases and J by 7 bases, 8 bases remained unmatched. CDR1 and CDR2 from the germline V gene are GTSNPN and SVGIG (reference sequence). CDR3 amino acids: CAWSVGTVDSGYTF. The CDR3 nucleotides are TGTGCCTGGAGTGTCGGGACAGTCGATAGTGGCTACACCTTC.

This clonotype was observed many times. The gene calls are TRBV13 and TRBJ1-2; no definite D call. V was clipped by 2 bases and J by 4 bases, with 5 bases between them. The CDR3 consists of 12 residues. CDR1 PRHDT and CDR2 FYEKMQ come from the germline V gene (reference sequence). The CDR3 reads CASSLNSYGYTF. DNA for the CDR3: TGTGCCAGCAGCTTAAACAGCTATGGCTACACCTTC.

This clonotype has a handful of counts. The chain is built from TRBV18 and TRBJ2-1; 9 bases fit TRBD1. CDR1 is KGHSH, CDR2 LQKENI, per germline. V lost 4 bases, J lost 4 bases, and 5 bases stayed unmatched. This CDR3 has 15 amino acids. The CDR3 spells CASSRPGQGYNEQFF. DNA for the CDR3: TGTGCCAGCTCACGCCCGGGACAGGGTTACAATGAGCAGTTCTTC.

In its sample, this clonotype was seen a few times. The chain is built from TRBV7-6 and TRBJ2-1; TRBD2 is a possible D gene (7 bases). CDR3 length equals 14 residues. The V end lost 5 bases, the J end lost 9 bases, and 17 bases lay between the germline ends. CDR1 and CDR2 (germline): SGHVS, FNYEAQ. The CDR3 is CASSHREGGAEQFF. DNA of the CDR3: TGTGCCAGCAGCCATAGAGAGGGGGGGGCTGAGCAGTTCTTC.

This clonotype was found many times. The chain employs TRBV7-2 and TRBJ2-7, with D possibly being TRBD2 (5 bases). Per germline, CDR1 SGHTA and CDR2 FQGNSA. The CDR3 is 13 amino acids. V was shortened by 4 bases and J by 4 bases, with 11 bases between the two germline ends. The CDR3 loop reads CASSSGMLYEQYF. CDR3 DNA sequence: TGTGCCAGCAGCTCCGGGATGCTATACGAGCAGTACTTC.

This clonotype was observed at least ten times. This chain uses TRBV28 with TRBJ2-1, with 8 bases identical to TRBD2. The CDR3 is made up of 14 amino acids. Germline V gene lookup returns CDR1 MDHEN and CDR2 SYDVKM. The V segment lost 5 bases and the J segment 10 bases; nucleotides outside the gene matches: 10. The CDR3, as DNA: TGTGCCAGCAGTCAGCGGGAGCGTTTCAGGGAGCAGTTCTTC. Translated, it gives CASSQRERFREQFF.

This clonotype has just a few counts. The rearrangement links TRBV7-2 to TRBJ1-5; no firm D call. There are 13 residues in the CDR3. Trimming removed 5 bases at V and 5 bases at J, with 10 bases between. The germline V gene has CDR1 SGHTA and CDR2 FQGNSA. The DNA for the CDR3 is TGTGCCAGCAGCCATAACCGGGATCAGCCCCAGCATTTT. Translating it yields CASSHNRDQPQHF.

This clonotype was recorded at least ten times. V gene TRBV12-3 or TRBV12-4 combines with J gene TRBJ1-2; perhaps TRBD1 as D (5 bases). The CDR3 is 15 residues long. V was shortened by 6 bases and J by 1 base, with 15 bases between the two germline ends. The CDR3 sequence: CASSPRRGINYGYTF. CDR3 in DNA: TGTGCCAGCAGCCCAAGGAGGGGAATTAACTATGGCTACACCTTC.